Listed here is a single T cell receptor beta chain. The CDR3 consists of 16 residues. Germline V gene lookup returns CDR1 SEHNR and CDR2 FQNEAQ (reference sequence). Trimming cost V 3 bases and J 2 bases; bases outside gene matches: 7. Libraries were prepared by immunoSEQ multiplex PCR; TCRdb keeps only in-frame clonotypes and omits some of them. The sample consists of about 14,000 clones, 85% of them appearing once. This specimen comes from a study of immune evolution from preneoplasia to lung adenocarcinoma. This TCR derives from a donor aged 70 or over with lung adenocarcinoma. The V and J genes are TRBV7-9 and TRBJ1-3; 7 nucleotides match TRBD1. Input material: FFPE lung adenocarcinoma in situ tissue. The DNA of the CDR3 is TGTGCCAGCAGCTTCGAACAGGGGACCCCTGGAAACACCATATATTTT. The encoded protein is CASSFEQGTPGNTIYF.